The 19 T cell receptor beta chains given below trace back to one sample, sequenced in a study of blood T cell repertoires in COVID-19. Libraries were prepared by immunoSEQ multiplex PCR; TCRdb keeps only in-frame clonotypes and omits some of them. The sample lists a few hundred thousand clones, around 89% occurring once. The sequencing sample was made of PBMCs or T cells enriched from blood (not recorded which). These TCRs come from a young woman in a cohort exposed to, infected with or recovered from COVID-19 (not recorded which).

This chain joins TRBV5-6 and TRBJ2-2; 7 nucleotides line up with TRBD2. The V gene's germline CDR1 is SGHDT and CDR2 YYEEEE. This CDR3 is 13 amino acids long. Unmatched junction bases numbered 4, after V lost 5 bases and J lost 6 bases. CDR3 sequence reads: CASRFGLAGELFF. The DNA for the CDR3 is TGTGCCAGCAGATTTGGACTAGCCGGGGAGCTGTTTTTT.

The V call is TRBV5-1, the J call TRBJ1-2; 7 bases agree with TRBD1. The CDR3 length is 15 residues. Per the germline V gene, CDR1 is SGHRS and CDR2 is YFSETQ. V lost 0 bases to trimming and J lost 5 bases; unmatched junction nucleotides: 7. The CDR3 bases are TGCGCCAGCAGCTTGGACAGGGGCCCTACTTATGGCTACACCTTC. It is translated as CASSLDRGPTYGYTF.

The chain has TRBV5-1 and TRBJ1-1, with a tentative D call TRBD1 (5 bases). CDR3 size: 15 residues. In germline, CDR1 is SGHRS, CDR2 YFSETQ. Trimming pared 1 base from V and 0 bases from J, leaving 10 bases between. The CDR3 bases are TGCGCCAGCAGCTTGACAGGAGCCATGAACACTGAAGCTTTCTTT. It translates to CASSLTGAMNTEAFF.

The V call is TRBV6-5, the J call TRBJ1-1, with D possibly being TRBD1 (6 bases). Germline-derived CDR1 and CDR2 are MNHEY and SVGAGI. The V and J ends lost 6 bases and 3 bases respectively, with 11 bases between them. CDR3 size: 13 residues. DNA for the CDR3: TGTGCCAGCAGGCAACAGGGAGACACTGAAGCTTTCTTT. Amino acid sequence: CASRQQGDTEAFF.

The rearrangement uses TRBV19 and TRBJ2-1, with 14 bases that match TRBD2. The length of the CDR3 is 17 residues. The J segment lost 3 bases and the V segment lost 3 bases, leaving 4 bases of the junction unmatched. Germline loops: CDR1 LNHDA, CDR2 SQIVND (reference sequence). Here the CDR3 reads CASSISGLAGVYNEQFF. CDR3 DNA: TGTGCCAGTAGTATTTCGGGACTAGCGGGAGTCTACAATGAGCAGTTCTTC.

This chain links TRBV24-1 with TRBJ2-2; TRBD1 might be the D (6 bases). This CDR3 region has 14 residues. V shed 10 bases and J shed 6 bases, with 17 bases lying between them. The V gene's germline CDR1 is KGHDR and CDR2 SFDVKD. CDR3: CATQPGEEAGELFF. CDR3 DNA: TGTGCCACTCAACCAGGGGAAGAGGCCGGGGAGCTGTTTTTT.

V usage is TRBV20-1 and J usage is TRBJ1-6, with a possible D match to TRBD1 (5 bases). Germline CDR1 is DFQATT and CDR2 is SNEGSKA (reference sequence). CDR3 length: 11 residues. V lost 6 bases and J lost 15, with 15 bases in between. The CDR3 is CSAYLGGNLHF. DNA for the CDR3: TGCAGTGCGTACCTTGGGGGGAACCTCCACTTT.

In DNA form, the CDR3 reads TGTGCCAGCAGTGTTCGCGGGGGGGCTTCAATCTACTACGAGCAGTACTTC. This gives the protein CASSVRGGASIYYEQYF. The V and J genes are TRBV6-1 and TRBJ2-7, with TRBD2 identical over 9 bases. Germline-derived CDR1 and CDR2 are MNHNS and SASEGT. After removal of 4 bases from V and 3 bases from J, the junction contained 13 bases not matched to a gene. The CDR3 is 17 amino acids.

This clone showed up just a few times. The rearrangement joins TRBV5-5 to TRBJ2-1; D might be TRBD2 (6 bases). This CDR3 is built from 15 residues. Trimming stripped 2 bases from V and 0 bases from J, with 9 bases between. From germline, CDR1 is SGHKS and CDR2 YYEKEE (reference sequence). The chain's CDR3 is CASSFDGSSYNEQFF. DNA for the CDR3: TGTGCCAGCAGCTTCGACGGGAGCTCCTACAATGAGCAGTTCTTC.

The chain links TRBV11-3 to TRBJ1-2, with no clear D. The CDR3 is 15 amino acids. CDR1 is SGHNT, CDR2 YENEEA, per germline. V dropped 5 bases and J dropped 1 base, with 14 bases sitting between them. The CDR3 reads CASSPSDGINYGYTF. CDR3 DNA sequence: TGTGCCAGCAGCCCGTCAGACGGGATTAACTATGGCTACACCTTC. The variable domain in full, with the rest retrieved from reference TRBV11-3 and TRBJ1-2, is EAGVVQSPRYKIIEKKQPVAFWCNPISGHNTLYWYLQNLGQGPELLIRYENEEAVDDSQLPKDRFSAERLKGVDSTLKIQPAELGDSAVYLCASSPSDGINYGYTFGSGTRLTVV.

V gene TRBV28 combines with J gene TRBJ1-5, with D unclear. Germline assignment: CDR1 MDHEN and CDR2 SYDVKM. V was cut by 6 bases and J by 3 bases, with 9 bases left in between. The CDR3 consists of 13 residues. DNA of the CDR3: TGTGCCAGCAGCTCGAGCTTCAATCAGCCCCAGCATTTT. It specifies CASSSSFNQPQHF.

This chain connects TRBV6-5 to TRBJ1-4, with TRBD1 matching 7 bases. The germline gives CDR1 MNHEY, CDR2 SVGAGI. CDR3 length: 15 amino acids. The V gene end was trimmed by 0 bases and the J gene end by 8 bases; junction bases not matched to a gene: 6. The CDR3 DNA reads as TGTGCCAGCAGTTACTCAGGGGGCGTAATCGAAAAACTGTTTTTT. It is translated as CASSYSGGVIEKLFF.

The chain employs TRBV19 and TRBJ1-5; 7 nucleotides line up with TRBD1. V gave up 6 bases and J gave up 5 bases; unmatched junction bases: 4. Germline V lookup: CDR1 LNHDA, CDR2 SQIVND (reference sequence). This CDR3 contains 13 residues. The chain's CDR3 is CASRGQRDQPQHF. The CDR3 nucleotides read TGTGCCAGTAGGGGACAGAGAGATCAGCCCCAGCATTTT.

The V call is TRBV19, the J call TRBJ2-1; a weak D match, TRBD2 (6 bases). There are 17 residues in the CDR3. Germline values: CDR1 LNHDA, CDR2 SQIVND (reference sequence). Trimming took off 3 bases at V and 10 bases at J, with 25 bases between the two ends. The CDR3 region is CASSMDNGGASKGEQFF. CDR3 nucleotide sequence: TGTGCCAGTAGTATGGATAACGGAGGGGCTAGCAAAGGGGAGCAGTTCTTC.

This chain's CDR3 is CASSLLAGGKGGELFF. DNA of the CDR3: TGTGCCAGCAGCCTACTAGCGGGGGGCAAGGGCGGGGAGCTGTTTTTT. The rearrangement uses TRBV2 and TRBJ2-2; 12 positions match TRBD2. V dropped 6 bases and J dropped 7; count of bases not matched to a gene: 9. The CDR3 runs 16 residues. CDR1 and CDR2 (germline): SNHLY, FYNNEI. The variable domain in full, completed from reference TRBV2 and TRBJ2-2, reads EPEVTQTPSHQVTQMGQEVILRCVPISNHLYFYWYRQILGQKVEFLVSFYNNEISEKSEIFDDQFSVERPDGSNFTLKIRSTKLEDSAMYFCASSLLAGGKGGELFFGEGSRLTVL.

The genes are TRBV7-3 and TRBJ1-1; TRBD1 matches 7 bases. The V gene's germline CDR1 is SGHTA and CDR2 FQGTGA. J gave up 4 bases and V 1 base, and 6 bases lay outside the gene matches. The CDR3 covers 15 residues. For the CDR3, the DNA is TGTGCCAGCAGCTTAAAAAGACAGGGTATCACTGAAGCTTTCTTT. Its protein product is CASSLKRQGITEAFF.

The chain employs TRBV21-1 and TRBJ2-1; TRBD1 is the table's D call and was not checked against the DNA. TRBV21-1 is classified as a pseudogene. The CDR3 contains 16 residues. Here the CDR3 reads CASTQGRSGAYNEQFF. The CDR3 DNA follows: TGTGCCAGCACCCAGGGTCGGAGTGGGGCCTACAATGAGCAGTTCTTC.

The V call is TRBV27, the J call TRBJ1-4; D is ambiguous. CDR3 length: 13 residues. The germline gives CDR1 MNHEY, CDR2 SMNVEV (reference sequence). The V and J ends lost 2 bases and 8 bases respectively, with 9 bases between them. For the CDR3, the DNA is TGTGCCAGCAGTTTAGGGCCCCCAGAAAAACTGTTTTTT. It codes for CASSLGPPEKLFF.

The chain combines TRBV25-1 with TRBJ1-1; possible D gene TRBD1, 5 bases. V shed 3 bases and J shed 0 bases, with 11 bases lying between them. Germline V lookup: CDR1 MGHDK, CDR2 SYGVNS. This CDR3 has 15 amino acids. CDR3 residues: CASSDQPTVNTEAFF. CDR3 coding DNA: TGTGCCAGCAGTGATCAACCGACAGTGAACACTGAAGCTTTCTTT.